This TCR beta chain was observed in a study of blood T cell repertoires in COVID-19. Study background: Specimens from acute and convalescent COVID-19 originated in the United States, Italy and Spain. The cDNA or gDNA used as material had been derived from T cells, B-cell-depleted T cells, or PBMCs.

The sample holds one count of this clone. With 7 bases removed from V and 3 bases from J, the gap between germline ends came to 27 bases. The CDR3 has 18 amino acids. Germline CDR1 and CDR2: SGHAT and FQNNGV. In the authors' methods: How many nucleated cells were present was estimated from reference gene primer amplification. Profiled with immunoSEQ multiplex PCR; TCRdb holds only in-frame clones, not every one. The D gene and trimming were derived from the DNA, and the V and J assignments and clone size from that table. Of roughly 200,000 clones in the sample, 81% were seen once. Sequenced: peripheral blood. The V call is TRBV11-2, the J call TRBJ1-1, with a tentative D call TRBD1 (6 bases). This receptor was taken from a woman of 80 years or more with acute or convalescent COVID-19. In DNA, the CDR3 is TGTGCCAGCACCTACACCCAGCCCAACAGGGCTACGGACACTGAAGCTTTCTTT. Translated: CASTYTQPNRATDTEAFF.